This entry features one T cell receptor (beta chain) sequence. What it binds is not known. Treatment described: roughly 11-day PBMC culture with coronavirus spike peptide pools or control peptides (ViraFEST assay). Prior to the COVID-19 pandemic (2011-2018), the unexposed donor's CD4+ T cells were collected. This entry belongs to a study of vaccination and CD4 T cells after COVID-19. Germline V gene sequence: CDR1 MNHNS, CDR2 SASEGT. V shed 8 bases and J shed 5 bases, with 15 bases lying between them. The CDR3 is 13 residues long. Cultured CD4+ T cell DNA was sequenced using the Oncomine TCR Beta short-read assay. The template was genomic DNA from cultured CD4+ T cells. TCRdb re-analysed the PCR reads in MiXCR, keeping a single row per CDR3 protein. This table holds roughly 9,000 distinct CDR3 sequences, nearly 35% found once.

This TCR was sampled from a human donor in good health. The chain uses TRBV6-1 and TRBJ2-5; perhaps D is TRBD1 or TRBD2 (5 bases each). The material sequenced was CD4+ T cells from blood, cultured in vitro. CDR3 nucleotide sequence: TGTGCCAGCCTAAAACGGGGCACTGAGACCCAGTACTTC. It codes for CASLKRGTETQYF.